Listed below are T cell receptor beta chains from one sample, sequenced in a study of Ad26.COV2.S vaccination and SARS-CoV-2 variants. Measured with immunoSEQ multiplex PCR; TCRdb has only the in-frame clones, and not every one. The data contain 350,000 to 400,000 clones, roughly nine tenths of them singletons. Sequencing used peripheral blood, obtained in a trial of Ad26.COV2.S vaccine versus placebo. These receptors all come from a person between 18 and 65 years old who received the Ad26.COV2.S COVID-19 vaccine or a placebo. The CDR3 runs from the conserved cysteine through the conserved F or W. D genes are given only for firm matches. Only part of the rows carry a size: once, few, many, or a class if the clone is expanded.

clone_size j_call v_call d_call cdr3_aa cdr3_nt
NA TRBJ1-6 TRBV19 TRBD1 CASHSGTGNSPLHF TGTGCCAGTCATTCCGGGACAGGGAATTCACCCCTCCACTTT
NA TRBJ2-2 TRBV28 NA CASSFSTAGTGELFF TGTGCCAGCAGTTTCTCGACGGCGGGGACCGGGGAGCTGTTTTTT
NA TRBJ2-3 TRBV9 NA CASDRGNTDTQYF TGTGCCAGCGATAGGGGAAACACAGATACGCAGTATTTT
NA TRBJ2-3 TRBV4-2 NA CASSQDRGRGPTDTQYF TGTGCCAGCAGCCAAGATAGAGGCAGGGGCCCAACAGATACGCAGTATTTT
NA TRBJ1-1 TRBV7-9 NA CASRPPGLLNTEAFF TGTGCCAGCAGACCACCGGGACTCTTAAACACTGAAGCTTTCTTT
once TRBJ2-5 TRBV3-1/TRBV3-2 TRBD1 CASRRDRAQETQYF TGTGCCAGCAGACGGGACAGGGCACAAGAGACCCAGTACTTC
NA TRBJ1-1 TRBV18 NA CASSPNEGTEAFF TGTGCCAGCTCACCCAATGAAGGAACTGAAGCTTTCTTT
NA TRBJ1-2 TRBV24-1 TRBD1 CATSDPDRGPRGYTF TGTGCCACCAGTGATCCCGACAGGGGCCCTCGGGGCTACACCTTC
NA TRBJ1-5 TRBV27 NA CASRRYRENNQPQHF TGTGCCAGCAGGCGTTACAGGGAGAATAATCAGCCCCAGCATTTT
NA TRBJ2-5 TRBV5-4 NA CASSLGGRETQYF TGTGCCAGCAGCTTGGGGGGCCGGGAGACCCAGTACTTC
NA TRBJ1-1 TRBV3-1/TRBV3-2 TRBD1 CASSRSGQGLNTEAFF TGTGCCAGCAGCCGATCCGGACAGGGACTGAACACTGAAGCTTTCTTT
NA TRBJ1-2 TRBV7-8 TRBD1 CASSLGSDGGDSGGYTF TGTGCCAGCAGCTTAGGTTCCGACGGAGGGGACAGTGGCGGCTACACCTTC
NA TRBJ1-6 TRBV4-2 NA CASSQVVSQGKDRSPLHF TGTGCCAGCAGCCAAGTTGTATCCCAGGGGAAGGATAGGTCACCCCTCCACTTT
NA TRBJ2-7 TRBV3-1/TRBV3-2 TRBD1 CASSLKSRTGAYEQYF TGTGCCAGCAGCCTCAAGTCAAGGACAGGGGCCTACGAGCAGTACTTC
NA TRBJ1-2 TRBV10-3 NA CAINVQADSGYTF TGTGCCATCAACGTACAGGCCGATAGTGGCTACACCTTC
NA TRBJ1-2 TRBV20-1 NA CRPGAYGYTF TGCAGACCGGGGGCCTATGGCTACACCTTC
once TRBJ2-1 TRBV5-1 NA CASTGDSYNEQFF TGCGCCAGCACAGGGGATTCCTACAATGAGCAGTTCTTC
NA TRBJ1-5 TRBV19 NA CASSIATGISNQPQHF TGTGCCAGTAGTATAGCCACAGGGATTAGCAATCAGCCCCAGCATTTT
NA TRBJ1-6 TRBV2 NA CASSEGQIYNSPLHF TGTGCCAGCAGTGAGGGGCAGATCTATAATTCACCCCTCCACTTT
NA TRBJ2-2 TRBV5-1 NA CASSLVRNTGELFF TGCGCCAGCAGCTTGGTACGGAACACCGGGGAGCTGTTTTTT
NA TRBJ1-1 TRBV12-3/TRBV12-4 NA CASSAVGHTEAFF TGTGCCAGCTCGGCCGTGGGACACACTGAAGCTTTCTTT
NA TRBJ1-1 TRBV6-6 TRBD1 CASSYGDSQNTEAFF TGTGCCAGCAGTTACGGGGACAGCCAGAACACTGAAGCTTTCTTT
NA TRBJ1-1 TRBV20-1 NA CSSRGGSAFF TGCAGTTCGAGGGGGGGCTCAGCTTTCTTT
NA TRBJ2-7 TRBV18 NA CASSTGGSSYEQYF TGTGCCAGCTCCACGGGGGGCAGCTCCTACGAGCAGTACTTC
NA TRBJ2-1 TRBV7-8 NA CASSPELAQFF TGTGCCAGCAGCCCAGAGTTGGCGCAGTTCTTC
NA TRBJ1-6 TRBV10-3 NA CAISERQDNSPLHF TGTGCCATCAGTGAGAGGCAAGACAATTCACCCCTCCACTTT
NA TRBJ1-1 TRBV10-1 NA CASSEGKKTEAFF TGCGCCAGCAGTGAGGGTAAAAAGACTGAAGCTTTCTTT
NA TRBJ1-5 TRBV27 TRBD1 CASSPRQGVFNQPQHF TGTGCCAGCAGTCCTAGACAGGGGGTCTTCAATCAGCCCCAGCATTTT
NA TRBJ1-1 TRBV2 NA CASKGPLEAEAFF TGTGCCAGCAAGGGCCCGTTGGAGGCTGAAGCTTTCTTT
NA TRBJ2-5 TRBV12-3/TRBV12-4 NA CASSFRVQETQYF TGTGCCAGCAGTTTCCGAGTCCAAGAGACCCAGTACTTC
NA TRBJ2-2 TRBV3-1/TRBV3-2 TRBD1 CASSQDPGGPTTGELFF TGTGCCAGCAGCCAAGATCCAGGGGGCCCCACCACCGGGGAGCTGTTTTTT
once TRBJ2-7 TRBV15 TRBD2 CATSRDFAGGPYEQYF TGTGCCACCAGCAGAGACTTCGCGGGGGGCCCGTACGAGCAGTACTTC
NA TRBJ1-5 TRBV19 NA CASSKEAVEPQHF TGTGCCAGTAGTAAGGAGGCTGTGGAGCCCCAGCATTTT
NA TRBJ1-6 TRBV6-5 NA CASRRGVDSPLHF TGTGCCAGCAGAAGGGGGGTGGATTCACCCCTCCACTTT
NA TRBJ1-5 TRBV2 NA CASTLQGNQPQHF TGTGCCAGCACTTTACAGGGAAATCAGCCCCAGCATTTT
NA TRBJ2-7 TRBV4-2 TRBD1 CASSQEMGTGDSYEQYF TGTGCCAGCAGCCAAGAAATGGGGACAGGGGACTCCTACGAGCAGTACTTC
NA TRBJ1-1 TRBV6-2/TRBV6-3 NA CASSLFFGGLNTEAFF TGTGCCAGCAGTTTATTTTTCGGGGGACTGAACACTGAAGCTTTCTTT
NA TRBJ2-2 TRBV2 TRBD1 CASSGTGSPGELFF TGTGCCAGCAGTGGGACAGGGAGTCCCGGGGAGCTGTTTTTT
NA TRBJ1-1 TRBV11-2 NA CASSPIGGRAFF TGTGCCAGCAGCCCCATCGGGGGCAGGGCTTTCTTT
NA TRBJ1-1 TRBV3-1/TRBV3-2 NA CASSLTGYTEAFF TGTGCCAGCAGCCTCACAGGGTACACTGAAGCTTTCTTT
NA TRBJ2-6 TRBV30 NA CAWGIDSGANVLTF TGTGCCTGGGGGATAGACTCTGGGGCCAACGTCCTGACTTTC
NA TRBJ1-2 TRBV12-3/TRBV12-4 NA CASSSFVRDGYTF TGTGCCAGCAGTTCATTCGTAAGGGATGGCTACACCTTC
NA TRBJ2-2 TRBV5-6 NA CASSKTGNTGELFF TGTGCCAGCAGTAAGACTGGGAACACCGGGGAGCTGTTTTTT
NA TRBJ1-5 TRBV4-1 NA CASSQDGWPGDQPQHF TGCGCCAGCAGCCAAGATGGGTGGCCAGGGGATCAGCCCCAGCATTTT
NA TRBJ1-5 TRBV2 TRBD1 CASRGTGNQPQHF TGTGCCAGCAGAGGGACAGGTAATCAGCCCCAGCATTTT
once TRBJ2-7 TRBV5-4 NA CASSPPDRNYEQYF TGTGCCAGCAGCCCGCCTGACAGGAACTACGAGCAGTACTTC
NA TRBJ1-6 TRBV9 TRBD1 CASSGSWQGASNSPLHF TGTGCCAGCAGCGGGTCCTGGCAGGGGGCTAGTAATTCACCCCTCCACTTT
NA TRBJ2-3 TRBV5-4 NA CASRRFGASTDTQYF TGTGCCAGCAGACGATTCGGGGCCTCGACAGATACGCAGTATTTT